The entry below gives a single T cell receptor (beta chain) sequence along with its context. What it recognizes is unknown. Mismatch with germline at one junction end may stem from a read error. Authors' processing steps: What underpinned the distant-metastasis classifier for papillary thyroid cancer was the set of CDR3 differences across clinicopathological groups. TCRdb re-analyzed the PCR reads through MiXCR. Clone size and V and J calls follow TCRdb, not the original study. Of roughly 15,000 clones listed, more than 20% are singletons. Thyroid surgery had not been preceded by any treatment in any patient. This sample was included in a study of metastatic and nonmetastatic thyroid tumors. Study-level information: Where malignant and benign thyroid patients were concerned, repertoires were compared across blood and tumor or nodule tissue. Whole-study results and caveats: Patients with malignant thyroid tumors reportedly had significantly higher TCR beta diversity than those with benign nodules, in blood and tumor.

The V gene's germline CDR1 is SGHTA and CDR2 FQGTGA. CDR3 size: 15 residues. The gene calls are TRBV7-3 and TRBJ2-5, with D possibly TRBD2 on 6 matching bases. The receptor comes from a female donor with papillary thyroid cancer or a benign thyroid nodule (not recorded which). Some clones in this sample may be carry-over from other donors' samples. The sample was tumor tissue. This chain's CDR3 is CARSLRSGVDETQYF. Written as DNA, the CDR3 is TGTGCCAGAAGCTTAAGATCGGGAGTAGACGAGACCCAGTACTTC.